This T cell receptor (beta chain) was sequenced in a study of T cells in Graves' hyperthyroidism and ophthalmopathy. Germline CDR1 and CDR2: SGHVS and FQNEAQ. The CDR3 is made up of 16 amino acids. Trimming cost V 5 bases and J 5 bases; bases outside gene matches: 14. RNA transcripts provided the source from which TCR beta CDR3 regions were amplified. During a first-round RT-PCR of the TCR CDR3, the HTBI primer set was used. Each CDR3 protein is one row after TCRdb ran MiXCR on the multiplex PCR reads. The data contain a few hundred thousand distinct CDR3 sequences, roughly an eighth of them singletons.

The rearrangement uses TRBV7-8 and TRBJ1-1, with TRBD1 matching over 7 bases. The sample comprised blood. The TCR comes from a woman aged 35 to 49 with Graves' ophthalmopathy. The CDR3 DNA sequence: TGTGCCAGCAGCCATACTAGGGGGCCCCTGGGGACTGAAGCTTTCTTT. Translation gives CASSHTRGPLGTEAFF.